A single TCR beta chain is shown here with its context. These data belong to a study of CD8 T cells in ankylosing spondylitis. The TCR beta libraries were generated through quantitative 5'-RACE incorporating molecular barcodes. One entry per CDR3 protein results from TCRdb running MiXCR on the 5' RACE reads. Among about 160,000 distinct CDR3 sequences listed, around 43% were seen once. Losses at the gene ends were 4 bases for V and 3 bases for J; bases not matched to a gene: 4. This CDR3 has 14 residues. Germline-derived CDR1 and CDR2 are SGHNT and YENEEA. This clonotype was sampled from a male donor with ankylosing spondylitis. The chain combines TRBV11-3 with TRBJ2-3; 7 nucleotides agree with TRBD1. The source material was synovial fluid, either unsorted or a sorted T cell fraction (not recorded which). CDR3 sequence: CASSSTGETDTQYF. The CDR3 nucleotides read TGTGCCAGCAGCTCCACAGGGGAGACAGATACGCAGTATTTT. Full variable domain (remainder filled in from reference TRBV11-3 and TRBJ2-3): EAGVVQSPRYKIIEKKQPVAFWCNPISGHNTLYWYLQNLGQGPELLIRYENEEAVDDSQLPKDRFSAERLKGVDSTLKIQPAELGDSAVYLCASSSTGETDTQYFGPGTRLTVL.